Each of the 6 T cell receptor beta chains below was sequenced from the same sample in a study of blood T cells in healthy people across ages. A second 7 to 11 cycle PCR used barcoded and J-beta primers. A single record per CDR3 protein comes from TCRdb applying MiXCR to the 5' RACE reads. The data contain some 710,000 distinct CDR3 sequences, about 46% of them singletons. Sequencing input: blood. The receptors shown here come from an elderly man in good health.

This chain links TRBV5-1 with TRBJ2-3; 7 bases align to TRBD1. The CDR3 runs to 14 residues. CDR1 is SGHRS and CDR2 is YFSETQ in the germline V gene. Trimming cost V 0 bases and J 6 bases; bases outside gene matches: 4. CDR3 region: CASSLEGGEDTQYF. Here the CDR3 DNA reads TGCGCCAGCAGCTTGGAAGGGGGCGAGGATACGCAGTATTTT.

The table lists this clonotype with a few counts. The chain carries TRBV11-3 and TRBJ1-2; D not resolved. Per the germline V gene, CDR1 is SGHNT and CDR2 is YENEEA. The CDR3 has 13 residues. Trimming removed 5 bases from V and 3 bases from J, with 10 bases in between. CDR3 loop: CASSPGSYYGYTF. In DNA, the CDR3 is TGTGCCAGCAGCCCCGGGTCCTACTATGGCTACACCTTC.

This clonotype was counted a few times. This chain's CDR3 is CASSNDDRARETQYF. DNA of the CDR3: TGCGCCAGCAGCAATGACGACAGGGCTAGGGAGACCCAGTACTTC. The rearrangement links TRBV5-1 to TRBJ2-5; 7 bases map to TRBD1. The V gene end was trimmed by 4 bases and the J gene end by 5 bases; junction bases not matched to a gene: 11. CDR3 length: 15 amino acids. Germline CDR1 SGHRS, CDR2 YFSETQ. The full variable domain, completed using reference TRBV5-1 and TRBJ2-5, is KAGVTQTPRYLIKTRGQQVTLSCSPISGHRSVSWYQQTPGQGLQFLFEYFSETQRNKGNFPGRFSGRQFSNSRSEMNVSTLELGDSALYLCASSNDDRARETQYFGPGTRLLVL.

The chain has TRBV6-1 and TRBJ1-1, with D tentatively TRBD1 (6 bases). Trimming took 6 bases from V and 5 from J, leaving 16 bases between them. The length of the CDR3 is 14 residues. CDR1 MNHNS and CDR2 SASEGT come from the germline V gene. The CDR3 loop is CASSGRGGTTEAFF. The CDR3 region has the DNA TGTGCCAGCAGCGGGAGGGGGGGTACGACTGAAGCTTTCTTT.

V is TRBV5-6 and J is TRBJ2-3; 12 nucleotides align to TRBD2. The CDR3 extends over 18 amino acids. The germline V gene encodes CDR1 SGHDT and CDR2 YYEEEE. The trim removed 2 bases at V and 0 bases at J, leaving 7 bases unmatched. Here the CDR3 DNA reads TGTGCCAGCAGCTTAAGACTAGCGGGGGACTCTAGCACAGATACGCAGTATTTT. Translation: CASSLRLAGDSSTDTQYF.

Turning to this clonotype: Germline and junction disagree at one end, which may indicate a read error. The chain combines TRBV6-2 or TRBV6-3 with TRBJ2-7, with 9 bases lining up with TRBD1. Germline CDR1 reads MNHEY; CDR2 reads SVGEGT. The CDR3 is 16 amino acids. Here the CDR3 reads CTSSPFVDRGYNEQYF. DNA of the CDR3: TGTACCAGCAGCCCCTTCGTGGACAGGGGTTACAATGAGCAGTACTTC.